The clone carrying this T cell receptor beta chain has at least ten counts. This sample was included in a study of early T cells in non-severe SARS-CoV-2 infection. TCRdb itself ran the 5' RACE reads through MiXCR, one entry per CDR3 protein. Of tens of thousands of distinct CDR3 sequences in the sample, 5.9% are singletons; the top ten hold 4.8%. The clonotype originates from an adult who was a healthcare worker with PCR-confirmed SARS-CoV-2 infection or an uninfected control (not recorded which). Source material: whole blood.

CDR3 nucleotides: TGCAGTGCTACACAGGGTCTTGGCACAGATACGCAGTATTTT. Protein product: CSATQGLGTDTQYF. The chain has TRBV20-1 and TRBJ2-3; perhaps TRBD1 as D (6 bases). Germline CDR1 is DFQATT and CDR2 is SNEGSKA (reference sequence). There are 14 residues in the CDR3. V lost 4 bases, J lost 1 base, and 12 bases lay in between.